Presented here are 17 T cell receptor beta chains from one specimen sequenced in a study of identical twins. TCRdb fed the 5' RACE reads into MiXCR, producing one record per CDR3 protein. Here the sample spans a few hundred thousand distinct CDR3 sequences, roughly 9% being singletons. Sample: naive T cells sorted from blood. The receptors were gathered from a woman aged 45 to 65 in good health.

This clonotype turned up a few times. J is TRBJ1-5 and V is TRBV12-5, with D perhaps matching TRBD1 (5 bases). This CDR3 is built from 12 residues. The V and J ends lost 5 bases and 5 bases respectively, with 7 bases between them. The germline CDR1 and CDR2 sequences are LGHNT and FRNRAP. The CDR3 region is CASGLGDQPQHF. CDR3 nucleotide sequence: TGTGCTAGTGGTCTGGGGGATCAGCCCCAGCATTTT.

The genes are TRBV6-5 and TRBJ2-7; 10 nucleotides align to TRBD2. V shed 0 bases, J shed 4 bases, and the junction held 3 bases outside the gene matches. The CDR3 is 15 amino acids. Germline values: CDR1 MNHEY, CDR2 SVGAGI. The CDR3 bases are TGTGCCAGCAGTTACTCTGGACTAGCGGTTTACGAGCAGTACGTC. It codes for CASSYSGLAVYEQYV.

In this sample, this clonotype turned up a few times. J is TRBJ2-7 and V is TRBV10-3, with 10 bases identical to TRBD1. This CDR3 spans 15 amino acids. The ends lost 6 bases at V and 2 bases at J; junction bases unmatched: 7. Germline V gene sequence: CDR1 ENHRY, CDR2 SYGVKD. As DNA, the CDR3 is TGTGCCATCAGAGGACAGGGGGATAGCACCTACGAGCAGTACGTC. Protein: CAIRGQGDSTYEQYV.

This clonotype was observed many times. V is TRBV10-3 and J is TRBJ2-2; D unresolved. Germline V CDR1 and CDR2: ENHRY, SYGVKD. Trimming stripped 0 bases from V and 4 bases from J, with 9 bases between. The CDR3 spans 15 residues. CDR3 sequence (DNA): TGTGCCATCAGTGAGTCGTGGACCCTCACCGGGGAGCTGTTTTTT. Protein product: CAISESWTLTGELFF.

V is TRBV9 and J is TRBJ2-3; D is ambiguous. Trimming cost V 0 bases and J 0 bases, with 8 bases left between them. The CDR3 has 15 residues. The germline V gene encodes CDR1 SGDLS and CDR2 YYNGEE. CDR3 protein: CASSVVPASTDTQYF. CDR3 bases: TGTGCCAGCAGCGTAGTCCCAGCGAGCACAGATACGCAGTATTTT.

V gene TRBV6-1 combines with J gene TRBJ2-7; D call uncertain. The V end was cut by 5 bases, the J end by 1 base, with 9 bases between. The CDR3 consists of 13 residues. Germline CDR1 MNHNS, CDR2 SASEGT. The chain's CDR3 is CASSNFVSYEQYV. The CDR3 nucleotides are TGTGCCAGCAGTAACTTCGTATCCTACGAGCAGTACGTC.

This clonotype has a count of ten or more. The chain is built from TRBV4-1 and TRBJ1-2; no firm D call. CDR1 and CDR2 (germline): MGHRA, YSYEKL. Trimming pared 0 bases from V and 0 bases from J, leaving 14 bases between. The length of the CDR3 is 17 residues. CDR3 nucleotide sequence: TGCGCCAGCAGCCAAGAAAAGGTGGCTAAAGCTAACTATGGCTACACCTTC. Protein: CASSQEKVAKANYGYTF.

The gene calls are TRBV20-1 and TRBJ1-2; tentative D call: TRBD1 (5 bases). The V gene lost 1 base and the J gene lost 10 bases, with 13 bases spanning the gap. CDR1 and CDR2 (germline): DFQATT, SNEGSKA (reference sequence). The CDR3 is 12 residues long. CDR3 sequence reads: CSARVTGPYYTF. CDR3 nucleotides: TGCAGTGCTAGAGTAACGGGACCGTACTACACCTTC.

This chain joins TRBV7-8 and TRBJ2-3; the match to TRBD1 covers 9 bases. This CDR3 has 14 amino acids. Germline V gene sequence: CDR1 SGHVS, CDR2 FQNEAQ. Trimming took 3 bases from V and 5 from J; bases not matched to a gene: 3. The CDR3 region has the DNA TGTGCCAGCAGCTTCGGGACAGGGTTAGATACGCAGTATTTT. Translating gives CASSFGTGLDTQYF.

This clonotype was seen ten or more times. V and J are TRBV3-1 and TRBJ2-1; D may match TRBD1 or TRBD2 (5 bases each). This CDR3 spans 15 amino acids. CDR1 is LGHDT and CDR2 is YNNKEL in the germline V gene (reference sequence). V was pared by 1 base and J by 5 bases, with 12 bases between. The CDR3 is CASSQGGGTHNEQFF. In DNA, the CDR3 is TGTGCCAGCAGCCAAGGTGGGGGAACTCACAATGAGCAGTTCTTC.

This sequence joins TRBV6-1 and TRBJ2-5, with TRBD2 as a possible D gene (5 bases). The V gene's germline CDR1 is MNHNS and CDR2 SASEGT. The CDR3 has 16 residues. Trimming removed 2 bases at V and 2 bases at J, with 15 bases between. CDR3 nucleotides: TGTGCCAGCAGTGAAATAGTTAGCGCCCAACAAGAGACCCAGTACTTC. This codes for CASSEIVSAQQETQYF.

This clonotype showed up just a few times. The V call is TRBV20-1, the J call TRBJ2-1; D is unclear. Germline assignment: CDR1 DFQATT and CDR2 SNEGSKA (reference sequence). The CDR3 runs to 15 residues. V lost 0 bases and J lost 3, with 12 bases in between. This CDR3 is CSARDPPAFYNEQFF. The CDR3 DNA sequence: TGCAGTGCTAGAGATCCCCCGGCTTTCTACAATGAGCAGTTCTTC.

This clonotype appeared many times. This rearrangement joins TRBV27 to TRBJ1-5; 7 bases match TRBD1. V gave up 5 bases and J gave up 6 bases; unmatched junction bases: 7. CDR3 length: 14 amino acids. Per the germline V gene, CDR1 is MNHEY and CDR2 is SMNVEV (reference sequence). DNA of the CDR3: TGTGCCAGCAGTCCGGACAGGTTCCTTCAGCCCCAGCATTTT. The encoded protein is CASSPDRFLQPQHF.

This clonotype was detected a few times. V and J are TRBV20-1 and TRBJ2-1, with TRBD2 matching 8 bases. The V segment lost 4 bases and the J segment 7 bases; nucleotides outside the gene matches: 6. Per the germline V gene, CDR1 is DFQATT and CDR2 is SNEGSKA (reference sequence). The CDR3 contains 13 residues. CDR3: CSATSGLGNEQFF. The CDR3 nucleotides are TGCAGTGCTACTAGCGGGCTAGGGAATGAGCAGTTCTTC.

This clonotype was detected only a few times. The CDR3 nucleotides read TGTGCCAGCAGCCAAGTTGGGCTAGCGGGGGAAACCGGGGAGCTGTTTTTT. Translation: CASSQVGLAGETGELFF. V gene TRBV3-1 combines with J gene TRBJ2-2; 10 bases map to TRBD2. Germline loops: CDR1 LGHDT, CDR2 YNNKEL (reference sequence). This CDR3 comprises 17 residues. The J segment lost 5 bases and the V segment lost 1 base, leaving 7 bases of the junction unmatched.

Regarding this clonotype: A read error may explain this, as a much larger clone is one base away. This chain links TRBV11-2 with TRBJ2-5; 7 nucleotides line up with TRBD2. This CDR3 has 15 amino acids. The trim removed 7 bases at V and 2 bases at J, leaving 10 bases unmatched. Looked up from germline, CDR1 is SGHAT and CDR2 is FQNNGV. This chain's CDR3 is CASNPMASGQETQYF. As DNA, the CDR3 is TGTGCCAGCAACCCGATGGCTAGCGGACAAGAGACCCAGTACTTC.

The chain has TRBV27 and TRBJ2-7; a possible D gene is TRBD2 (5 bases). V lost 3 bases, J lost 3 bases, and 9 bases lay in between. The CDR3 is made up of 13 amino acids. Germline CDR1 reads MNHEY; CDR2 reads SMNVEV (reference sequence). The CDR3 reads CASSFASRYEQYF. The CDR3 DNA sequence: TGTGCCAGCAGTTTCGCTAGCCGCTACGAGCAGTACTTC.